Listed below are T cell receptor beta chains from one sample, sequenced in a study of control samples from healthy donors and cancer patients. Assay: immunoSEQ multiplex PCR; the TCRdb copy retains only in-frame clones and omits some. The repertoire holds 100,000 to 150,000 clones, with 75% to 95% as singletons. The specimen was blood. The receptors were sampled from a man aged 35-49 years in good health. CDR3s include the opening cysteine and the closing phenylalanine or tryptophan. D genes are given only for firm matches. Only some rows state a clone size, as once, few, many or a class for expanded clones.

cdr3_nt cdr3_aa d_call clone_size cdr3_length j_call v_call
TGTGCCAGCAGCATTCTAACAGGGCCAGGAAACACAGATACGCAGTATTTT CASSILTGPGNTDTQYF - - 17 TRBJ2-3 TRBV7-9
TGTGCCATCAGTGCGACTCTTTCCTCCTCTGGAAACACCATATATTTT CAISATLSSSGNTIYF - - 16 TRBJ1-3 TRBV10-3
TGTGCCAGCACGTCGCGGGGAGGGGGGAACGAGCAGTACTTC CASTSRGGGNEQYF - - 14 TRBJ2-7 TRBV5-5
TGTGCCATCAGTGACGGGGCGGGGGCCCCTCGATTAAATACGCAGTATTTT CAISDGAGAPRLNTQYF - once 17 TRBJ2-3 TRBV10-3
TGTGCCAGCATCAGGGGGCCGCAGGGGCGGGAGACCCAGTACTTC CASIRGPQGRETQYF TRBD1 - 15 TRBJ2-5 TRBV6-5
TGTGCCAGCAGTGATTTAGGGTACACTGAAGCTTTCTTT CASSDLGYTEAFF - - 13 TRBJ1-1 TRBV6-1
TGTGCTAGTGGTCAGATGCCGGGACTAGCGAATTTCTTC CASGQMPGLANFF TRBD2 - 13 TRBJ2-1 TRBV12-5
TGTGCCAGCAGCCAAAGGGGCGGCAGGCCCGGCGGCGGGGAGCTGTTTTTT CASSQRGGRPGGGELFF - - 17 TRBJ2-2 TRBV3-1/TRBV3-2
TGTGCCAGCTCACCTGCCGGGACAGCATCTGGAAACACCATATATTTT CASSPAGTASGNTIYF TRBD1 - 16 TRBJ1-3 TRBV18
TGTGCCAGTACGGACAGGCACTCTGGAAACACCATATATTTT CASTDRHSGNTIYF TRBD1 - 14 TRBJ1-3 TRBV19